This TCR beta chain came from a study of long-term antiretroviral therapy in people with HIV. Study-level points and caveats: Clones that had undergone expansion before ART dominated the repertoire at all time points.

The CDR3 totals 15 residues. Germline CDR1 SEHNR, CDR2 FQNEAQ (reference sequence). The V segment lost 4 bases and the J segment 4 bases; nucleotides outside the gene matches: 6. The sample holds one count of this clone. The antigen remains undetermined. The libraries were made with immunoSEQ v3.0 at survey level. Sequenced by immunoSEQ multiplex PCR; TCRdb stores in-frame clones only, minus some. The sample has under 35,000 clones; approximately 96% are singletons. The input for sequencing was unsorted PBMCs, taken approximately 6.6 years after starting antiretroviral therapy. This chain links TRBV7-9 with TRBJ2-3; TRBD2 matches 9 bases. The sequence derives from a man aged 25 to 45 with HIV. This CDR3 is CASSWAGGVPDTQYF. The CDR3 DNA reads as TGTGCCAGCAGCTGGGCGGGGGGGGTCCCAGATACGCAGTATTTT.